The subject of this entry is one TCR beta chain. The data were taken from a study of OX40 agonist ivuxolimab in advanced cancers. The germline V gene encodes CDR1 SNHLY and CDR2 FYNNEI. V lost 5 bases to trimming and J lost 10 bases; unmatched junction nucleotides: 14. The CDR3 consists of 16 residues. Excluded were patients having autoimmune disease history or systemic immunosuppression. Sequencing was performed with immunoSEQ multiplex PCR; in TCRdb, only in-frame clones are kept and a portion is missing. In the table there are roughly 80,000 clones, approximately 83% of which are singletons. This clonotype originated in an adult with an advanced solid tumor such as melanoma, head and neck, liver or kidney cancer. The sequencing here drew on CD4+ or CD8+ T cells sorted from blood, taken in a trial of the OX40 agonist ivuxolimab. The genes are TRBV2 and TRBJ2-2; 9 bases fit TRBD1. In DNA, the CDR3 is TGTGCCAGCAGTAGGCGCCCGGGACAGGGAATTGTGGAGCTGTTTTTT. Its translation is CASSRRPGQGIVELFF.